The present entry profiles one TCR beta chain with its context. Its antigen is not known. A single run covered 15-18 subjects with over 170 million TCR-beta sequences. TCRdb reprocessed the 5' RACE reads with MiXCR, giving one entry per CDR3 protein. The sample lists approximately 29,000 distinct CDR3 sequences, 12% seen once, with almost 8% in the top ten. The entry originates in a study of neurological immune-mediated disorders. Whole-study findings and limits: HTLV-1-associated myelopathy had the most TCR clonal expansion, and multiple sclerosis had the least, less than healthy controls. CDR3 amino acid sequences found in expanded clones were never shared across subjects, suggesting private repertoires in all groups.

The starting material, 2 million PBMCs stored at -80 C, gave rise to the unsorted libraries. V lost 6 bases to trimming and J lost 6 bases; unmatched junction nucleotides: 14. The germline V gene has CDR1 MNHNS and CDR2 SASEGT. The CDR3 length is 16 residues. Sample: PBMCs. The chain carries TRBV6-1 and TRBJ2-7, with 10 bases lining up with TRBD2. This TCR was sampled from a man aged 60 to 69 in good health. CDR3 sequence: CASRAESGRALSEQYF. CDR3 sequence (DNA): TGTGCCAGCAGAGCAGAAAGCGGGAGGGCCCTCTCCGAGCAGTACTTC.